Each of the 20 T cell receptor beta chains below was sequenced from the same sample in a study of cytomegalovirus exposure and HLA in healthy donors (dated by TCRdb to about 2017). The library relied on the immunoSEQ multiplex PCR assay. For the multiplex PCR, a mixture combining 60 forward primers for TCR Vbeta segments and 13 reverse primers for TCR Jbeta segments was used. The clones in this table, taken by TCRdb from immuneACCESS, are in-frame only. Not every clone is retained; where verified, under half of the shortfall comes from an unresolved V gene, and the cause of the rest is unknown. In this sample the table shows some 110,000 clones, over 60% of which occur a single time. 4.8% of the sample is held by the ten biggest clonotypes. The sample comprised PBMCs. These receptor sequences come from a man aged 30 to 39 in good health and CMV-seropositive.

This clone appeared a single time. The V gene is TRBV7-9, the J gene TRBJ2-7; 8 bases are a match to TRBD1. Germline V CDR1 and CDR2: SEHNR, FQNEAQ (reference sequence). There are 15 residues in the CDR3. Unmatched junction bases numbered 6, after V lost 3 bases and J lost 2 bases. CDR3 in DNA: TGTGCCAGCAGCTTGTCGGACAGGGTAGCCTACGAGCAGTACTTC. Protein: CASSLSDRVAYEQYF.

This clone was detected once. The germline gene is not matched at one end of the junction; a read error may be the cause. DNA of the CDR3: TGTGCCAGCAGCGTAACGACAGGGACCTATGGCTACCCCTTC. Translated, it gives CASSVTTGTYGYPF. The chain has TRBV9 and TRBJ1-2; TRBD1 matches at 7 bases. This CDR3 is 14 amino acids long. In germline, CDR1 is SGDLS, CDR2 YYNGEE.

The chain has TRBV10-1 and TRBJ2-7, with a possible D match to TRBD1 (5 bases). The CDR3 covers 15 residues. Germline V gene data show CDR1 as WNHNN and CDR2 as SYGVQD (reference sequence). V was trimmed by 5 bases and J by 5 bases, leaving 19 bases between them. The CDR3 coding sequence is TGCGCCAGCAGTTTAGGGGTCGCAAGTTACGACGAGCAGTACTTC. This encodes CASSLGVASYDEQYF.

As regards this clone: This CDR3 is also generated by other DNA sequences in the sample. The rearrangement joins TRBV4-1 to TRBJ2-7; TRBD1 matches 8 bases. This CDR3 spans 14 amino acids. V shed 6 bases and J 2 bases; nucleotides not matched to a gene: 6. CDR1 is MGHRA and CDR2 is YSYEKL in the germline V gene. This CDR3 reads CASSQSTGAYEQYF. The CDR3, as DNA: TGCGCCAGCAGTCAATCGACAGGGGCCTACGAGCAGTACTTC.

The V and J genes are TRBV30 and TRBJ1-2; D gene uncertain. The CDR3 consists of 13 residues. V gave up 0 bases and J gave up 1 base, with 6 bases separating them. Per the germline V gene, CDR1 is GTSNPN and CDR2 is SVGIG (reference sequence). The CDR3 sequence is CAWSVQFNYGYTF. CDR3 DNA: TGTGCCTGGAGTGTACAATTTAACTATGGCTACACCTTC.

This clone was seen only a few times. V and J are TRBV5-6 and TRBJ2-7, with D possibly matching TRBD1 (6 bases). The CDR3 sequence is 14 residues long. Germline values: CDR1 SGHDT, CDR2 YYEEEE. Trimming pared 4 bases from V and 6 bases from J, leaving 17 bases between. CDR3 nucleotide sequence: TGTGCCAGCAGCCCCGATGGGGGCAGAGTCGAGCAGTACTTC. Its translation is CASSPDGGRVEQYF. The full variable domain, rest sourced from reference TRBV5-6 and TRBJ2-7, is DAGVTQSPTHLIKTRGQQVTLRCSPKSGHDTVSWYQQALGQGPQFIFQYYEEEERQRGNFPDRFSGHQFPNYSSELNVNALLLGDSALYLCASSPDGGRVEQYFGPGTRLTVT.

CDR3 sequence (DNA): TGTGCCAGCAGTTCGCAAGGGGAGGGCACTGAAGCTTTCTTT. Translation gives CASSSQGEGTEAFF. V and J are TRBV27 and TRBJ1-1; tentatively, D is TRBD1 (5 bases). The ends were cut back, 4 bases at V and 4 bases at J, with 13 bases in the middle. This CDR3 has 14 residues. CDR1 and CDR2 from the germline V gene are MNHEY and SMNVEV (reference sequence).

The count of this clone is one. The rearrangement links TRBV27 to TRBJ1-5; possible D gene TRBD1, 5 bases. Trimming took off 5 bases at V and 7 bases at J, with 27 bases between the two ends. CDR3 length: 18 amino acids. From germline, CDR1 is MNHEY and CDR2 SMNVEV (reference sequence). This chain's CDR3 is CASSGPGLAGFGMQPQHF. DNA for the CDR3: TGTGCCAGCAGTGGACCGGGGCTAGCGGGCTTTGGGATGCAGCCCCAGCATTTT.

The chain employs TRBV28 and TRBJ1-3; 7 bases fit TRBD1. The junction had 10 bases not matched to a gene; V was cut back by 6 bases and J by 5 bases. The CDR3 consists of 15 residues. Germline V CDR1 and CDR2: MDHEN, SYDVKM. The CDR3 DNA is TGTGCCAGCAGCTCCGTAGGGGGCCCTAGAAACACCATATATTTT. Its protein is CASSSVGGPRNTIYF.

The V and J genes are TRBV10-1 and TRBJ1-3, with D possibly matching TRBD1 (5 bases). This CDR3 comprises 16 residues. Per the germline V gene, CDR1 is WNHNN and CDR2 is SYGVQD (reference sequence). V was trimmed by 5 bases and J by 0 bases, leaving 14 bases between them. The CDR3 DNA reads as TGCGCCAGCAGTCAGCAGCAGGGTTTCTCTGGAAACACCATATATTTT. It specifies CASSQQQGFSGNTIYF.

The chain employs TRBV10-1 and TRBJ2-1, with 9 bases fitting TRBD2. The CDR3 length is 18 residues. V lost 3 bases and J lost 2; bases outside the gene matches: 11. CDR1 and CDR2 (germline): WNHNN, SYGVQD (reference sequence). The CDR3 DNA reads as TGCGCCAGCAGTGAAGGTAGCGGGGGCCTAACTGCCTACAATGAGCAGTTCTTC. Translation gives CASSEGSGGLTAYNEQFF.

This rearrangement joins TRBV6-6 to TRBJ2-5; D might be TRBD2 (5 bases). Trimming cost V 2 bases and J 13 bases, with 14 bases left between them. This CDR3 contains 12 residues. Germline CDR1 is MNHNY and CDR2 is SVGAGI (reference sequence). CDR3 bases: TGTGCCAGCAGTTACGGGCTAGCTGATCGGTACTTC. This encodes CASSYGLADRYF.

This chain joins TRBV2 and TRBJ1-1; 8 nucleotides agree with TRBD1. Germline V lookup: CDR1 SNHLY, CDR2 FYNNEI. J lost 5 bases, V lost 6 bases, and 11 bases had no gene match. The CDR3 contains 15 residues. The CDR3: CASSTGGAGRTEAFF. The CDR3 nucleotides are TGTGCCAGCAGCACAGGGGGAGCCGGACGGACTGAAGCTTTCTTT.

This chain uses TRBV5-6 with TRBJ1-2, with 7 bases aligning to TRBD1. CDR1 and CDR2 (germline): SGHDT, YYEEEE. This CDR3 comprises 14 residues. With V trimmed by 5 bases and J by 7 bases, 11 bases remained unmatched. The CDR3: CASRFGEGARGYTF. CDR3 in DNA: TGTGCCAGCAGATTTGGTGAGGGGGCGCGTGGCTACACCTTC.

The sample holds one count of this clone. The V call is TRBV4-1, the J call TRBJ1-6; TRBD1 matches at 8 bases. The germline V gene encodes CDR1 MGHRA and CDR2 YSYEKL. This CDR3 has 15 residues. V lost 0 bases and J lost 9; bases outside the gene matches: 4. The CDR3 DNA follows: TGCGCCAGCAGCCAAGAGGCAGGGGGCCTTTCACCCCTCCACTTT. It is translated as CASSQEAGGLSPLHF.

The V call is TRBV5-1, the J call TRBJ2-5; 9 nucleotides align to TRBD1. Trimming at V came to 4 bases and at J to 3 bases, leaving 10 bases not matched to a gene. The CDR3 is 16 amino acids. Germline values: CDR1 SGHRS, CDR2 YFSETQ. The CDR3 bases are TGCGCCAGCAGCCGAGTGGGACAGGGAGGCGAAGAGACCCAGTACTTC. Translation: CASSRVGQGGEETQYF.

This rearrangement joins TRBV19 to TRBJ1-1; D is ambiguous. The CDR3 totals 13 residues. With 4 bases removed from V and 2 bases from J, the gap between germline ends came to 8 bases. The germline V gene has CDR1 LNHDA and CDR2 SQIVND (reference sequence). This CDR3 is CASSRRSNTEAFF. The CDR3 bases are TGTGCCAGTAGTAGGCGGAGTAACACTGAAGCTTTCTTT.

V is TRBV7-2 and J is TRBJ2-1; 10 bases agree with TRBD2. Unmatched junction bases numbered 5, after V lost 2 bases and J lost 7 bases. The CDR3 runs 15 residues. Germline V gives CDR1 SGHTA, CDR2 FQGNSA. The CDR3 DNA reads TGTGCCAGCAGCTTAAGCGGGGGGGCCTTTAATGAGCAGTTCTTC. Translating it yields CASSLSGGAFNEQFF.

The genes are TRBV4-2 and TRBJ1-5; no clear D. V lost 1 base and J 1 base, leaving 8 bases between the germline ends. CDR1 and CDR2 (germline): LGHNA, YNFKEQ. The CDR3 spans 15 residues. CDR3 nucleotides: TGTGCCAGCAGCCAAGGGGCGCCGAGCAATCAGCCCCAGCATTTT. The encoded protein is CASSQGAPSNQPQHF.

This rearrangement joins TRBV19 to TRBJ1-2; TRBD1 matches at 7 bases. Unmatched junction bases numbered 14, after V lost 7 bases and J lost 6 bases. Looked up from germline, CDR1 is LNHDA and CDR2 is SQIVND (reference sequence). The CDR3 contains 15 residues. CDR3 DNA: TGTGCCAGTACCGAAACCTCGACAGGGTCCCATGGCTACACCTTC. Translated, it gives CASTETSTGSHGYTF.